This TCR beta chain was recorded in a study of cytomegalovirus exposure and HLA in healthy donors. Study at large: The Caucasian-associated ancestry cluster contained about four fifths of the approximately 400 genotyped donors. Study conclusions and caveats: The sole available immune exposure information was CMV serostatus.

PCR amplification relied on 60 Vbeta primers (plus 13 Jbeta primers). The repertoire was sequenced with immunoSEQ multiplex PCR; TCRdb's copy has only in-frame clones and lacks some. The data contain approximately 140,000 clones, about 70% of them singletons. With respect to this clone: Its specificity is not known.

The clonotype comes from a man aged 18 to 30 in good health and CMV-seronegative. Input material: PBMCs.

The CDR3 spells CASSLVAGAFYEQYF. The DNA of the CDR3 is TGTGCCAGCAGCTTAGTAGCGGGAGCCTTCTACGAGCAGTACTTC. The V and J genes are TRBV11-2 and TRBJ2-7; 9 bases agree with TRBD2. The CDR3 extends over 15 amino acids. Germline V CDR1 and CDR2: SGHAT, FQNNGV. V was clipped by 1 base and J by 3 bases; unmatched bases: 4.